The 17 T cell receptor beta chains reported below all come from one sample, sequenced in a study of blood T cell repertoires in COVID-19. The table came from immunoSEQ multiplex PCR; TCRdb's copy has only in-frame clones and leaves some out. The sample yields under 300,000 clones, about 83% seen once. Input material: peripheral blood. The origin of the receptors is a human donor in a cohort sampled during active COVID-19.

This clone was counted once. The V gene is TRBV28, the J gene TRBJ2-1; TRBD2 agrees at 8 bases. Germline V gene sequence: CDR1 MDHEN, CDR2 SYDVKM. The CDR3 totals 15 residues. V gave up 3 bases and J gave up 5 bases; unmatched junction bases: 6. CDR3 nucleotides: TGTGCCAGCAGTTTTGCTAGCGGGCACGACAATGAGCAGTTCTTC. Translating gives CASSFASGHDNEQFF.

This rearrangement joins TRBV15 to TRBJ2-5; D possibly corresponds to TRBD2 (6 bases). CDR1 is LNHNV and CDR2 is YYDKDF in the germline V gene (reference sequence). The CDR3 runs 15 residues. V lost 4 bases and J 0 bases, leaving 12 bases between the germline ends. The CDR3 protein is CATSTAGRDQETQYF. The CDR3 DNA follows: TGTGCCACCAGCACCGCGGGACGTGACCAAGAGACCCAGTACTTC.

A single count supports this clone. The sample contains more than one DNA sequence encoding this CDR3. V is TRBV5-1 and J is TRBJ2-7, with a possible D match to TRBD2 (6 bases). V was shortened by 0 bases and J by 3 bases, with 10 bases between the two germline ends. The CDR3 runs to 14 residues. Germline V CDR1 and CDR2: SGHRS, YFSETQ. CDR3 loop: CASSLAGDVYEQYF. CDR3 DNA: TGCGCCAGCAGCTTGGCGGGAGATGTCTACGAGCAGTACTTC.

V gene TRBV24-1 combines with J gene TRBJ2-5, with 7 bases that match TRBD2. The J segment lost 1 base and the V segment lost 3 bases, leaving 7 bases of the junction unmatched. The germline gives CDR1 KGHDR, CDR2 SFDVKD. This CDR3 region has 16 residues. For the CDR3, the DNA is TGTGCCACCAGTGATAGGAGCGGGGTGCCCCAAGAGACCCAGTACTTC. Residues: CATSDRSGVPQETQYF.

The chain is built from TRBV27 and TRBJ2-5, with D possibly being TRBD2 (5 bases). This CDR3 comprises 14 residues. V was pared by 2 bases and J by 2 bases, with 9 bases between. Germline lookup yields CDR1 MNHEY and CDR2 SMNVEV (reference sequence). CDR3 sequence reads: CASSLRGTQETQYF. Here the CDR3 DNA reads TGTGCCAGCAGTTTACGGGGAACGCAAGAGACCCAGTACTTC.

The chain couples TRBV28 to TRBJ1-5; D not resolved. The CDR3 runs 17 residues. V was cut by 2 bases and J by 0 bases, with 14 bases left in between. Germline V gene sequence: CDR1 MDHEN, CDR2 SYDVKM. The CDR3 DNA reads TGTGCCAGCAGTTTAACCCCCACAGAATATAGCAATCAGCCCCAGCATTTT. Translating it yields CASSLTPTEYSNQPQHF.

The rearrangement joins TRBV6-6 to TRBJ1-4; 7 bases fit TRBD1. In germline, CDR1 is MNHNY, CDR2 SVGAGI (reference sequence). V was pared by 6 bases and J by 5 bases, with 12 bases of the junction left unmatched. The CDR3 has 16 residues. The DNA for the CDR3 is TGTGCCAGCAGACCTCCCGTCGGACAGGCAAATGAAAAACTGTTTTTT. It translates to CASRPPVGQANEKLFF.

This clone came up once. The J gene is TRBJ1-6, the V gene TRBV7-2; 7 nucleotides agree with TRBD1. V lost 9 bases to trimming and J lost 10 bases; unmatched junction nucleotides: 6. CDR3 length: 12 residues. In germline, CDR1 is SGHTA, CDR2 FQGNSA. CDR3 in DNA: TGTGCCAGTCGACAGGGTAGCTCACCCCTCCACTTT. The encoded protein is CASRQGSSPLHF.

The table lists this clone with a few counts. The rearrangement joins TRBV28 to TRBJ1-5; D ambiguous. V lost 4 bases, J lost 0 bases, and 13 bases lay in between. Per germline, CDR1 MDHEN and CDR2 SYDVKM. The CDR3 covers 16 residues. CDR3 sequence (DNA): TGTGCCAGCAGTTACCAAACTTTTACTAGCAATCAGCCCCAGCATTTT. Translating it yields CASSYQTFTSNQPQHF.

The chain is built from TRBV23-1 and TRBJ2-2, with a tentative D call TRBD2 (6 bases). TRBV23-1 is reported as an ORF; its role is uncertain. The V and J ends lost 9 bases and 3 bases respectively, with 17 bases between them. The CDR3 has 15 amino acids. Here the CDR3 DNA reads TGCGCCAGGAGTGGGCGGGAAGGAGACACCGGGGAGCTGTTTTTT. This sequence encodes CARSGREGDTGELFF.

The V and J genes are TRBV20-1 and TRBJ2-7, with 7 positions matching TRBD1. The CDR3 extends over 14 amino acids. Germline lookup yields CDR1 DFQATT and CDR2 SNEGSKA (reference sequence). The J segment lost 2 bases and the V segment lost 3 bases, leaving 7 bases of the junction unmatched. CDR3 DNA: TGCAGTGCTAGTAACAGGGGCCAAGCCTACGAGCAGTACTTC. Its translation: CSASNRGQAYEQYF.

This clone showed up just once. CDR3 bases: TGTGCCAGCAGCTCCGGGACAGGCCTTGGGGACGAGCAGTACTTC. Its translation is CASSSGTGLGDEQYF. The chain recombines TRBV13 with TRBJ2-7; 8 bases line up with TRBD1. With V trimmed by 4 bases and J by 5 bases, 10 bases remained unmatched. The CDR3 is 15 residues long. Looked up from germline, CDR1 is PRHDT and CDR2 is FYEKMQ (reference sequence).

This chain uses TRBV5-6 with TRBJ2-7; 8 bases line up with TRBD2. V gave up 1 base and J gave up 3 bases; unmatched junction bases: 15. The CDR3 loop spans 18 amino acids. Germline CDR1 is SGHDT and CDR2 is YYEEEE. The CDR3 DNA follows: TGTGCCAGCAGCTTGACCCTGGGAAACCAGCGGGAGTTCTACGAGCAGTACTTC. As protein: CASSLTLGNQREFYEQYF.

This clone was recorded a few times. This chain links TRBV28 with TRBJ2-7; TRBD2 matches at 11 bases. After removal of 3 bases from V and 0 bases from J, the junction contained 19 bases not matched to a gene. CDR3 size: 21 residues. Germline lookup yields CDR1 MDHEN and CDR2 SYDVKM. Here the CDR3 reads CASSFTLNILASGGSSYEQYF. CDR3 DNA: TGTGCCAGCAGTTTCACCCTTAATATTCTGGCTAGCGGGGGGAGCTCCTACGAGCAGTACTTC. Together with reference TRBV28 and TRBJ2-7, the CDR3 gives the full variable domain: DVKVTQSSRYLVKRTGEKVFLECVQDMDHENMFWYRQDPGLGLRLIYFSYDVKMKEKGDIPEGYSVSREKKERFSLILESASTNQTSMYLCASSFTLNILASGGSSYEQYFGPGTRLTVT.

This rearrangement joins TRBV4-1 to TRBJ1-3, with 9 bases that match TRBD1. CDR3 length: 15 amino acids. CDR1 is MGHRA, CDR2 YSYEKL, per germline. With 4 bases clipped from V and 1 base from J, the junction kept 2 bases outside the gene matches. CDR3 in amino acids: CASSPDRGSGNTIYF. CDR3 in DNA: TGCGCCAGCAGCCCGGACAGGGGATCTGGAAACACCATATATTTT.

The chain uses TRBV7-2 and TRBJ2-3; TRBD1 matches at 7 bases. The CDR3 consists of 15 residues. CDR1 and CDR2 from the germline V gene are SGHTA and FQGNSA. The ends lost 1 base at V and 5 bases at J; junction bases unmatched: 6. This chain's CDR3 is CASSLGGGAGDTQYF. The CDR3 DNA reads TGTGCCAGCAGCTTAGGAGGGGGCGCTGGAGATACGCAGTATTTT.

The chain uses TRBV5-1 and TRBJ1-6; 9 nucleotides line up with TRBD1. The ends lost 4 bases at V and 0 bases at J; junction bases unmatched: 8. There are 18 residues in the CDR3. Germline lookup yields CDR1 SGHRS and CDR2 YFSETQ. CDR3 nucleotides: TGCGCCAGCAGCGTGGACAGGGGCGCGGGCTCCTATAATTCACCCCTCCACTTT. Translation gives CASSVDRGAGSYNSPLHF.